This TCR beta chain stems from a study of cytomegalovirus exposure and HLA in healthy donors. Study summary: A prior study identified some 100 million unique TCR beta sequences from 200 million or so T cells. Whole-study results and caveats: Roughly uniform sequencing depth across donors was assumed, possibly incorrectly. The study put some 150 TCR beta chains on its list as cytomegalovirus-associated. An Asian-associated ancestry cluster reportedly showed fewer N-insertions than the roughly 670-donor mean in a later analysis.

Remarks on this clone: Its antigen is as yet unknown.

The PCR made use of 60 Vbeta and 13 Jbeta primers. Sequenced by immunoSEQ multiplex PCR; TCRdb stores in-frame clones only, minus some. This sample yields 95,000 to 150,000 clones, of which 81% are seen a single time; about 1.8% belongs to the top ten. This sequence was found in a man aged 18 to 30 in good health and CMV-seronegative. Input material: PBMCs.

The chain's CDR3 is CASTPNTGELFF. The CDR3 region has the DNA TGCGCCAGCACCCCTAACACCGGGGAGCTGTTTTTT. J is TRBJ2-2 and V is TRBV4-1, with no clear D. CDR1 and CDR2 from the germline V gene are MGHRA and YSYEKL. This CDR3 comprises 12 residues. V was pared by 7 bases and J by 2 bases, with 5 bases between.